Listed below are T cell receptor beta chains from one sample, sequenced in a study of radiotherapy plus CTLA-4 blockade in lung cancer. Some clones are missing from TCRdb's copy, which holds only in-frame ones; the method was immunoSEQ multiplex PCR. Altogether about 49,000 clones are present, 80% to 90% being singletons, with the ten largest covering around 30%. The starting material was peripheral blood, obtained from a patient treated with radiotherapy plus ipilimumab. Receptor source: a human donor with non-small cell lung cancer whose response to radiotherapy plus ipilimumab could not be evaluated. Both conserved end residues are part of each CDR3.

V gene	J gene	CDR3 protein
TRBV7-2	TRBJ1-5	CASSPNNQPQHF
TRBV5-8	TRBJ1-2	CASSSDSYYGYTF
TRBV7-2	TRBJ2-1	CASSLAEAPSYNEQFF
TRBV28	TRBJ1-2	CASRMDSNYGYTF
TRBV5-6	TRBJ2-3	CASSLVVTSGTDTQYF
TRBV9	TRBJ2-7	CASSAHEGGQAAYEQYF
TRBV28	TRBJ2-7	CASTATGLGFWYEQYF
TRBV19	TRBJ2-2	CASSGNRVINTGELFF
TRBV27	TRBJ1-2	CASRLNTGVMVDGYTF
TRBV5-1	TRBJ1-3	CASSLGGPSGNTIYF
TRBV10-1	TRBJ1-3	CASRLSSTGGNPGNTIYF
TRBV9	TRBJ2-3	CASNDGTSTDTQYF
TRBV10-3	TRBJ2-2	CAISETGTGELFF
TRBV4-1	TRBJ1-6	CASSQDIPRGAGNNSPLHF
TRBV16	TRBJ1-3	CASSQIQGFTGNTIYF
TRBV11-2	TRBJ1-5	CASSLGVDQPQHF
TRBV5-1	TRBJ1-1	CASSLAWGGTEAFF
TRBV6-1	TRBJ2-3	CASTLGGSTDTQYF
TRBV19	TRBJ2-1	CASSIVWDKGISRGTYNEQFF
TRBV19	TRBJ2-7	CASPINGTATIYEQYF
TRBV7-2	TRBJ2-7	CASSLIAGTYEQYF
TRBV28	TRBJ2-6	CASRGQYSGANVLTF
TRBV7-9	TRBJ2-7	CASSLGMGGARNEQYF
TRBV29-1	TRBJ2-1	CSVEMVTSGPYNEQFF
TRBV9	TRBJ2-3	CASSSTDRGPTDTQYF
TRBV7-2	TRBJ2-4	CASSSPWALAKNIQYF
TRBV5-6	TRBJ2-2	CASSFSYEEITGELFF
TRBV30	TRBJ2-7	CAWSLGHSLSYEQYF
TRBV29-1	TRBJ2-7	CSAMTGTGRKLYEQYF
TRBV19	TRBJ2-7	CASSRPYRDIPDEQYF
TRBV10-3	TRBJ2-2	CAVQGRTGELFF
TRBV6-5	TRBJ2-7	CASSVLAGGSYEQYF
TRBV20-1	TRBJ2-7	CSARDTYEQYF
TRBV10-3	TRBJ2-2	CAISEAFGRAINTGELFF
TRBV5-3	TRBJ2-7	CARSLFEASYEQYF
TRBV25-1	TRBJ2-5	CASSEPQGFQETQYF
TRBV6-5	TRBJ2-2	CASGGGRRGELFF
TRBV28	TRBJ2-1	CASSSTLSSYNEQFF
TRBV18	TRBJ2-7	CASSLGSGYEQYF
TRBV4-3	TRBJ1-6	CASSPSSSGVRGSPLHF
TRBV27	TRBJ1-1	CASSLLNPQGQAFF
TRBV27	TRBJ1-1	CASSRLAGTEAFF
TRBV5-1	TRBJ2-5	CASSYLETQYF
TRBV28	TRBJ1-5	CASSLERALGNQPQHF
TRBV9	TRBJ2-3	CASSGDRGPSTDTQYF
TRBV27	TRBJ1-2	CASSLSNSNYGYTF
TRBV6-1	TRBJ2-1	CASSHKTGEQFF
TRBV4-3	TRBJ1-1	CASSQVDSSTEAFF
TRBV19	TRBJ1-5	CASSTSSGLGNQPQHF
TRBV19	TRBJ2-1	CASKRAGGLNEQFF
TRBV7-9	TRBJ1-2	CASSLDTGLLGYGYTF
TRBV5-6	TRBJ1-1	CASSLKSGEPNTEAFF
TRBV7-2	TRBJ1-5	CASSTLGDSNQPQHF
TRBV27	TRBJ2-1	CASSRWTSGRWVQGHNEQFF
TRBV10-3	TRBJ1-2	CAISKGAEGYTF
TRBV11-2	TRBJ2-1	CASSAGLANYNEQFF
TRBV7-7	TRBJ1-1	CASSQPDRKGTEAFF
TRBV7-8	TRBJ2-4	CASSLATGAKNIQYF
TRBV28	TRBJ2-7	CASTSLGTGSYEQYF
TRBV12-1	TRBJ1-5	CASSLCRQGVGNQPQHF